This is a list of T cell receptor beta chains from one sample in a study of blood T cell repertoires in COVID-19. The protocol was immunoSEQ multiplex PCR, while the TCRdb copy is restricted to in-frame clones and leaves out a portion. Of 100,000 to 110,000 clones listed, 85% are singletons. The sequencing input was peripheral blood. All receptors come from a human donor in a cohort sampled during active COVID-19. The CDR3 runs from the conserved cysteine through the conserved F or W. D genes are given only for firm matches. Size values are once, few and many counts, or a class for expanded clones, and some rows have none.

j_call,clone_size,d_call,v_call,cdr3_nt,cdr3_aa
TRBJ2-4,-,-,TRBV5-5,TGTGCCAGCAGCTTGGTAGCGTCGGGACTGGGGGGGCACATTCAGTACTTC,CASSLVASGLGGHIQYF
TRBJ1-6,-,TRBD1,TRBV5-5,TGTGCCAGCAGCGCGATAGATACAGGGGCTAATTCACCCCTCCACTTT,CASSAIDTGANSPLHF
TRBJ2-1,few,-,TRBV30,TGTGCCTGGAGGTCTCTCTATGAGCAGTTCTTC,CAWRSLYEQFF
TRBJ2-7,-,-,TRBV5-4,TGTGCCAGCAGCCTCGGGGGAGTTGGCGAGCAGTACTTC,CASSLGGVGEQYF
TRBJ1-6,-,-,TRBV4-3,TGCGCCAGCAGCCAAGATTGGGCAGGATCACCCCTCCACTTT,CASSQDWAGSPLHF
TRBJ2-7,-,TRBD2,TRBV4-1,TGCGCCAGCAGCCAAGATTACTTAGGGACTAGCAGCTCCTACGAGCAGTACTTC,CASSQDYLGTSSSYEQYF
TRBJ1-2,-,TRBD1,TRBV6-5,TGTGCCAGCAGTTCGTCAGGGGGCCGTGGCTACACCTTC,CASSSSGGRGYTF
TRBJ1-2,once,-,TRBV6-5,TGTGCCAGCAGTTACTCGTTTAGCGCTGGCTACACCTTC,CASSYSFSAGYTF
TRBJ2-1,-,TRBD2,TRBV5-5,TGTGCCAGCAGCGCCGGGGGAGCGGGACCCTACAATGAGCAGTTCTTC,CASSAGGAGPYNEQFF
TRBJ2-6,-,TRBD2,TRBV27,TGTGCCAGCAGTACGGGACTAGGAAACTCTGGGGCCAACGTCCTGACTTTC,CASSTGLGNSGANVLTF
TRBJ2-2,-,TRBD2,TRBV2,TGTGCCAGCAGTTATGAATCTAGCGGGAACACCGGGGAGCTGTTTTTT,CASSYESSGNTGELFF
TRBJ2-2,-,TRBD2,TRBV7-6,TGTGCCAGCAGCTTAGGGGACTATCAATCCGGGGAGCTGTTTTTT,CASSLGDYQSGELFF
TRBJ2-5,-,-,TRBV6-2/TRBV6-3,TGTGCCAGCAGCAATAACAGCCCCAAGACCCAGTACTTC,CASSNNSPKTQYF
TRBJ1-1,-,-,TRBV12-3/TRBV12-4,TGTGCCAGCAGATGGGGGGGGAAGGCTGAAGCTTTCTTT,CASRWGGKAEAFF
TRBJ2-1,-,-,TRBV29-1,TGCAGCGTCGCCAACGGGGGTTTCAGTGAGCAGTTCTTC,CSVANGGFSEQFF
TRBJ1-5,-,-,TRBV4-3,TGCGCCAGCAGCCAAGACGGGGGGGCCCGGGGCAATCAGCCCCAGCATTTT,CASSQDGGARGNQPQHF
TRBJ1-2,-,TRBD1,TRBV3-1/TRBV3-2,TGTGCCAGCAGTATTACAGGGGGTAAAGGTGGCTACACCTTC,CASSITGGKGGYTF
TRBJ2-5,once,-,TRBV14,TGTGCCAGCAGGCAGGCGGGCCAAGAGACCCAGTACTTC,CASRQAGQETQYF
TRBJ2-1,-,-,TRBV3-1/TRBV3-2,TGTGCCAGCAGCCAAGGGCTAGCTAACAATGAGCAGTTCTTC,CASSQGLANNEQFF
TRBJ2-3,once,-,TRBV29-1,TGCAGCGTTATAGACCCCAAAACGGGAGATACGCAGTATTTT,CSVIDPKTGDTQYF
TRBJ1-1,-,-,TRBV5-8,TGTGCCAGCAGCTTGGTGATGTGGGGTAGGGGAATCGAAGCTTTCTTT,CASSLVMWGRGIEAFF
TRBJ2-3,-,TRBD2,TRBV24-1,TGTGCCACCAGTGATAGGACTAGCGGGGCCAGGAATACGCAGTATTTT,CATSDRTSGARNTQYF
TRBJ1-5,few,-,TRBV9,TGTGCCAGCAGCTTGAGAGCCGGTCAGCCCCAGCATTTT,CASSLRAGQPQHF
TRBJ2-1,-,-,TRBV9,TGTGCCAGCAGCGTAGAGGGGACTGCTATTGAGGAGCAGTTCTTC,CASSVEGTAIEEQFF
TRBJ1-2,-,-,TRBV19,TGTGCCAGTAGTATAGGCGTTGGCTACACCTTC,CASSIGVGYTF
TRBJ2-4,-,-,TRBV5-1,TGCGCCAGCAGCTTGGACAGGGCTAAAAACATTCAGTACTTC,CASSLDRAKNIQYF
TRBJ1-5,-,-,TRBV4-3,TGCGCCAGCAGCCAAGATTGGGGGGGGTATAGCAATCAGCCCCAGCATTTT,CASSQDWGGYSNQPQHF
TRBJ2-5,-,TRBD1,TRBV7-9,TGTGCCAGCAGACCAAGACAGGGGGAAGAGACCCAGTACTTC,CASRPRQGEETQYF
TRBJ2-1,-,TRBD2,TRBV15,TGTGCCACCAGCAGAGAACTAGCGGGAGTTGCCAATGAGCAGTTCTTC,CATSRELAGVANEQFF
TRBJ1-6,-,-,TRBV27,TGTGCCAGCAGTTTTGGTACCGGGATTGCTAATTCACCCCTCCACTTT,CASSFGTGIANSPLHF
TRBJ1-4,-,-,TRBV30,TGTGCCTGGAGTGTACGCGGGGTGTCTAATGAAAAACTGTTTTTT,CAWSVRGVSNEKLFF
TRBJ2-7,-,TRBD2,TRBV10-3,TGTGCCATTCGGACTAGCGGGGCGTACGAGCAGTACTTC,CAIRTSGAYEQYF
TRBJ2-3,once,-,TRBV6-5,TGTGCCAGCAGTTACGTTGGTTTAACGGGAGATACGCAGTATTTT,CASSYVGLTGDTQYF
TRBJ2-5,-,TRBD2,TRBV7-2,TGTGCCAGCAGCTTTAGCGGGAGTATGGTGGAGACCCAGTACTTC,CASSFSGSMVETQYF
TRBJ2-7,once,-,TRBV5-1,TGCGCCAGCAGCTGGGGGTTGGGGACACGGACCTACGAGCAGTACTTC,CASSWGLGTRTYEQYF
TRBJ2-5,-,TRBD2,TRBV5-6,TGTGCCAGCAGCACCGGCCGGACTAGTCAAGAGACCCAGTACTTC,CASSTGRTSQETQYF
TRBJ2-1,-,TRBD2,TRBV7-6,TGTGCCAGCAGCTTGGCTAGCGGGGGTTACAATGAGCAGTTCTTC,CASSLASGGYNEQFF
TRBJ1-2,-,-,TRBV6-5,TGTGCCAGCAGTTATGCCGGCAGCCTCTTGGAGGGCTACACCTTC,CASSYAGSLLEGYTF
TRBJ2-1,once,-,TRBV7-2,TGTGCCAGCAGCTTAGGAAAATACGGGGGGCCGGGAAATGAGCAGTTCTTC,CASSLGKYGGPGNEQFF
TRBJ2-3,-,TRBD1,TRBV5-1,TGCGCCAGCAGCTGGGGACAGGGTGGCACAGATACGCAGTATTTT,CASSWGQGGTDTQYF
TRBJ2-2,-,-,TRBV7-2,TGTGCCAGCAATTGGAGACAGTCGAACACCGGGGAGCTGTTTTTT,CASNWRQSNTGELFF
TRBJ1-1,-,-,TRBV30,TGTGCCCATGAAGACCCTGGGAGAGGGTCCACTGAAGCTTTCTTT,CAHEDPGRGSTEAFF
TRBJ2-5,-,TRBD2,TRBV9,TGTGCCAGCAGCGTAGTAGGACTAGCCTCTCAAGAGACCCAGTACTTC,CASSVVGLASQETQYF